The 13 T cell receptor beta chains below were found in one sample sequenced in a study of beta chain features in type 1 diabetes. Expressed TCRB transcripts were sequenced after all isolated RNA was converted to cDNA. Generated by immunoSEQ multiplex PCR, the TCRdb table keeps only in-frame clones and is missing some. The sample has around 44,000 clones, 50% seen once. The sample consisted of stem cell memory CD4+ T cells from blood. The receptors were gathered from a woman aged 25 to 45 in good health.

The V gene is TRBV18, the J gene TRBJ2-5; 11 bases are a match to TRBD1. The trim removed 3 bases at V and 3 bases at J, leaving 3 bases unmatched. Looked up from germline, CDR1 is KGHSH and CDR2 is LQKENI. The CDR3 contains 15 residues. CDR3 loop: CASSPGTGGEETQYF. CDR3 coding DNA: TGTGCCAGCTCACCGGGGACAGGGGGAGAAGAGACCCAGTACTTC. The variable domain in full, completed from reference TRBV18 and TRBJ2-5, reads NAGVMQNPRHLVRRRGQEARLRCSPMKGHSHVYWYRQLPEEGLKFMVYLQKENIIDESGMPKERFSAEFPKEGPSILRIQQVVRGDSAAYFCASSPGTGGEETQYFGPGTRLLVL.

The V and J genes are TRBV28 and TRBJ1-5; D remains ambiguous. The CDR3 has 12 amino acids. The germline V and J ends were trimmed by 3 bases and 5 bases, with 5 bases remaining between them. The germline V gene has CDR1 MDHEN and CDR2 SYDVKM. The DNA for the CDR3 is TGTGCCAGCAGTTTGCTACATCAGCCCCAGCATTTT. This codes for CASSLLHQPQHF.

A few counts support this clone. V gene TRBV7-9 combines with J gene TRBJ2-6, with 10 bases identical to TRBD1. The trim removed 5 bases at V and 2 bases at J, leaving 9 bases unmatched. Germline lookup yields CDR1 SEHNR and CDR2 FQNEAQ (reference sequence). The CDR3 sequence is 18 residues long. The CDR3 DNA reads TGTGCCAGCAGCAACCCCCGGGACAGGGGCCCTGGGGCCAACGTCCTGACTTTC. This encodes CASSNPRDRGPGANVLTF.

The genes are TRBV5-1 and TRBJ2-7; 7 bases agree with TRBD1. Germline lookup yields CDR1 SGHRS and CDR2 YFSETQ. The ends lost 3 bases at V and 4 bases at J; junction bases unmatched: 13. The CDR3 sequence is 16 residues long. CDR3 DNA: TGCGCCAGCAGCTCCAAGACAGGGCCCGATAATTACGAGCAGTACTTC. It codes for CASSSKTGPDNYEQYF.

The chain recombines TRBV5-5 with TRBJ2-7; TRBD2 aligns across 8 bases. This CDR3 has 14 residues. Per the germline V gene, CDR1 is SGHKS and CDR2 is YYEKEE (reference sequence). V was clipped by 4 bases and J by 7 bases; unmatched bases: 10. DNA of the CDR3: TGTGCCAGCAGCATAGCGGGACCGCGGTTAGAGCAGTACTTC. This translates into CASSIAGPRLEQYF.

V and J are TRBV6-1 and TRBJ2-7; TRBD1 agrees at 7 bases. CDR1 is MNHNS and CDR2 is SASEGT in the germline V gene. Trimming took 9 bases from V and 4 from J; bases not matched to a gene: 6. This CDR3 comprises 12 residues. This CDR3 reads CASWGQSYEQYF. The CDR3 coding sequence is TGTGCCAGTTGGGGACAGTCTTACGAGCAGTACTTC.

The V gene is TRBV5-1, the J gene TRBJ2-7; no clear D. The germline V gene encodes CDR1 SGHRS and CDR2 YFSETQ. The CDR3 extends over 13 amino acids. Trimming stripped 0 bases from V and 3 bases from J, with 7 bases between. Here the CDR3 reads CASSLVSHYEQYF. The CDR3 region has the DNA TGCGCCAGCAGCTTGGTTTCCCACTACGAGCAGTACTTC.

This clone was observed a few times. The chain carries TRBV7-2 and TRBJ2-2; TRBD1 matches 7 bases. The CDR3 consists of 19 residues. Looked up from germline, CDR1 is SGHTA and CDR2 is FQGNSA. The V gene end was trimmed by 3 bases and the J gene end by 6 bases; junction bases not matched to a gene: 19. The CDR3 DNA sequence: TGTGCCAGCAGCTTTGGTCAGTTTAGTAGACAGGGAATTCCCGGGGAGCTGTTTTTT. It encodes CASSFGQFSRQGIPGELFF.

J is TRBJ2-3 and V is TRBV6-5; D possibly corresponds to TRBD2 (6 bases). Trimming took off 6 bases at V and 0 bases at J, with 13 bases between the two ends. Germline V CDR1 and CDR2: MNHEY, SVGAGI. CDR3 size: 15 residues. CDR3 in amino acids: CASRGTSPSTDTQYF. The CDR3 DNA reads TGTGCCAGCAGGGGGACTTCCCCTAGCACAGATACGCAGTATTTT.

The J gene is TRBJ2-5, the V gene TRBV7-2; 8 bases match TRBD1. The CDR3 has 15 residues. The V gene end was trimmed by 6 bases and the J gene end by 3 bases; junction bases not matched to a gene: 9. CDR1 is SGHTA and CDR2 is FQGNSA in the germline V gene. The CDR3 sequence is CASRRQGRLEETQYF. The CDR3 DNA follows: TGTGCCAGCAGACGACAGGGGCGCTTGGAAGAGACCCAGTACTTC.

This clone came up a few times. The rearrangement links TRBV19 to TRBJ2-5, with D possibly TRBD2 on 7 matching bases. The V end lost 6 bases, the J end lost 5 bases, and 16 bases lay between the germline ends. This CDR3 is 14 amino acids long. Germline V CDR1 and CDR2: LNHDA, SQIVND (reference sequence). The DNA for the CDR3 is TGTGCCAGTAGCTACGCGGGGGCGTCCGAGACCCAGTACTTC. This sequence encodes CASSYAGASETQYF. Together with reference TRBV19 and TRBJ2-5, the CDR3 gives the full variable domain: DGGITQSPKYLFRKEGQNVTLSCEQNLNHDAMYWYRQDPGQGLRLIYYSQIVNDFQKGDIAEGYSVSREKKESFPLTVTSAQKNPTAFYLCASSYAGASETQYFGPGTRLLVL.

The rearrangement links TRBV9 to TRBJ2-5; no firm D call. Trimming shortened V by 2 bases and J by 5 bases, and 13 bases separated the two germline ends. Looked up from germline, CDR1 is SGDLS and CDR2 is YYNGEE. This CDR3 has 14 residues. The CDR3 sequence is CASSVDSALETQYF. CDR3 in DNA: TGTGCCAGCAGCGTCGACTCGGCTTTGGAGACCCAGTACTTC.

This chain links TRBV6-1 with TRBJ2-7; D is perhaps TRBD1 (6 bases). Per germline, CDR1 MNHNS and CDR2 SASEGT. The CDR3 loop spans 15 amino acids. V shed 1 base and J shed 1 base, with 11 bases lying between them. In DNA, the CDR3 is TGTGCCAGCAGTGAAGGGACAGACCCTTCCTACGAGCAGTACTTC. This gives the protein CASSEGTDPSYEQYF.